The clone carrying this T cell receptor beta chain showed up many times. As yet, its antigen is unknown. The sample comes from a study of beta chain features in type 1 diabetes. Notes on the study in general: There was no resolution here of whether HLA type influences TCRB rearrangement. Patients with Type 1 diabetes showed moderately but significantly shorter TCRB CDR3s in all four CD4+ subsets.

Since all of the isolated RNA was reverse transcribed, expressed TCRB transcripts were what got sequenced. Clones were sequenced by immunoSEQ multiplex PCR, and TCRdb holds only the in-frame ones, with some missing. The data show approximately 120,000 clones, 15% to 20% seen once. Trimming stripped 5 bases from V and 0 bases from J, with 10 bases between. Germline V gene data show CDR1 as SGHTA and CDR2 as FQGNSA. CDR3 length equals 14 residues. This sequence originates from a man between 18 and 29 years old with type 1 diabetes. The sequenced sample was central memory CD4+ T cells from blood. V gene TRBV7-2 combines with J gene TRBJ2-5; tentative D call: TRBD2 (6 bases). CDR3 sequence reads: CASSARGNQETQYF. The DNA for the CDR3 is TGTGCCAGCAGCGCCCGGGGGAACCAAGAGACCCAGTACTTC.